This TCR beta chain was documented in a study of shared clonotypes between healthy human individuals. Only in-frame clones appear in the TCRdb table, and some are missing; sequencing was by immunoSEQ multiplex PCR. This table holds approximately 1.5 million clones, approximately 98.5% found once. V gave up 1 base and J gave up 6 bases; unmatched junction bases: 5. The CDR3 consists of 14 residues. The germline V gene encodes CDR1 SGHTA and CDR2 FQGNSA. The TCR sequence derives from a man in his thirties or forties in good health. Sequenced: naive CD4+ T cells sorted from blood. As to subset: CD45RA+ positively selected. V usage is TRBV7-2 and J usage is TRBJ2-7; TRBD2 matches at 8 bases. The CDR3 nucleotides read TGTGCCAGCAGCTTAGTCTGGCGGGAGGCCGAGCAGTACTTC. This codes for CASSLVWREAEQYF.